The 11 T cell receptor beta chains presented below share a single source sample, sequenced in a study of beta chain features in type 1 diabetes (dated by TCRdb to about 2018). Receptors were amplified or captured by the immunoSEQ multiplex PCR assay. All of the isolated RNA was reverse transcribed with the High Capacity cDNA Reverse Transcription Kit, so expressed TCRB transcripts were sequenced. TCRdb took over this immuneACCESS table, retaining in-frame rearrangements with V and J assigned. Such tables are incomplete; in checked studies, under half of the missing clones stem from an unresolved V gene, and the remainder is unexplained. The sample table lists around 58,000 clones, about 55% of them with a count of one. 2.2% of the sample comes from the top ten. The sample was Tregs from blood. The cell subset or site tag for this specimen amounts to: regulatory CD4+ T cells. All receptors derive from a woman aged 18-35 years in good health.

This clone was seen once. CDR3 amino acids: CASRRGSRQETQYF. The CDR3 bases are TGCGCCAGCAGAAGAGGGAGTCGTCAAGAGACCCAGTACTTC. The genes are TRBV5-1 and TRBJ2-5; weak D call: TRBD2 (5 bases). The CDR3 sequence is 14 residues long. V lost 5 bases and J 2 bases, leaving 13 bases between the germline ends. The germline V gene has CDR1 SGHRS and CDR2 YFSETQ.

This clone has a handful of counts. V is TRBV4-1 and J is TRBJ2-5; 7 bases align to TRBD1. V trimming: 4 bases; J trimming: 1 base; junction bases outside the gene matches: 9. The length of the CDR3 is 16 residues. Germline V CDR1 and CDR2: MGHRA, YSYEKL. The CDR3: CASSPGPRQGQETQYF. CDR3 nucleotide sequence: TGCGCCAGCAGCCCCGGCCCCCGACAGGGCCAAGAGACCCAGTACTTC.

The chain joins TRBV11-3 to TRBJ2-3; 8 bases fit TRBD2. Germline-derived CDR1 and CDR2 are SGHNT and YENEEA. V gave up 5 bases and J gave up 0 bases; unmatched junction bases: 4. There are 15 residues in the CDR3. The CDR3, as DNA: TGTGCCAGCAGCCCGACTAGCGCCAGCACAGATACGCAGTATTTT. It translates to CASSPTSASTDTQYF.

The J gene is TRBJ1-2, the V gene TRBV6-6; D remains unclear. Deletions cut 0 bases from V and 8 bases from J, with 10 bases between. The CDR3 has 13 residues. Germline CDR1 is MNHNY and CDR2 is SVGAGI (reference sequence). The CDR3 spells CASSYSGVVGYTF. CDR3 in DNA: TGTGCCAGCAGTTACTCCGGGGTAGTGGGCTACACCTTC.

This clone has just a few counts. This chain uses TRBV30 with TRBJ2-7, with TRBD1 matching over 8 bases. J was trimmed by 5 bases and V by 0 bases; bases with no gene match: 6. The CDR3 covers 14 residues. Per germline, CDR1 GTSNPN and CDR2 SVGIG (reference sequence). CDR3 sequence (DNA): TGTGCCTGGAGTGTGGTGACAGGGGTACACGAGCAGTACTTC. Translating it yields CAWSVVTGVHEQYF. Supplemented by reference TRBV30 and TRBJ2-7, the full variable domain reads SQTIHQWPATLVQPVGSPLSLECTVEGTSNPNLYWYRQAAGRGLQLLFYSVGIGQISSEVPQNLSASRPQDRQFILSSKKLLLSDSGFYLCAWSVVTGVHEQYFGPGTRLTVT.

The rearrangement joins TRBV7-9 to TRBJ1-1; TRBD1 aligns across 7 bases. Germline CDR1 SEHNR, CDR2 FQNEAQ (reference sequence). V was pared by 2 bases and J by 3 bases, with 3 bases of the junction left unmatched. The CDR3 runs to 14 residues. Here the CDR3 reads CASSLQGVDTEAFF. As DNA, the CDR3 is TGTGCCAGCAGCTTACAGGGGGTCGACACTGAAGCTTTCTTT.

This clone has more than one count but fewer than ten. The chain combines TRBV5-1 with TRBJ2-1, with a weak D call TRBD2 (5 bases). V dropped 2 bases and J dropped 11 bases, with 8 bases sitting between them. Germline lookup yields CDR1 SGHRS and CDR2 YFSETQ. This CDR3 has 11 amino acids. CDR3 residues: CASSFSGKQFF. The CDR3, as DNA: TGCGCCAGCAGCTTCTCGGGGAAGCAGTTCTTC.

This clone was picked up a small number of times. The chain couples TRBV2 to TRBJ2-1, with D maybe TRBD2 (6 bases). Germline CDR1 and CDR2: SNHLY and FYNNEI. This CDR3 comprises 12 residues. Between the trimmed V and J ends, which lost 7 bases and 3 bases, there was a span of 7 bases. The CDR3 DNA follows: TGTGCCAGCACTAGCGACTACAATGAGCAGTTCTTC. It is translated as CASTSDYNEQFF. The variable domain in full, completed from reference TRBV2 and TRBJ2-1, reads EPEVTQTPSHQVTQMGQEVILRCVPISNHLYFYWYRQILGQKVEFLVSFYNNEISEKSEIFDDQFSVERPDGSNFTLKIRSTKLEDSAMYFCASTSDYNEQFFGPGTRLTVL.

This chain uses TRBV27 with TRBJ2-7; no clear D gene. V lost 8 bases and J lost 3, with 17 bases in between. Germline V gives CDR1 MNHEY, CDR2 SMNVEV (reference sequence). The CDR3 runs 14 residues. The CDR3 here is CASRHRLGNYEQYF. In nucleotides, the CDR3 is TGTGCCAGCCGACACCGTCTTGGCAACTACGAGCAGTACTTC.

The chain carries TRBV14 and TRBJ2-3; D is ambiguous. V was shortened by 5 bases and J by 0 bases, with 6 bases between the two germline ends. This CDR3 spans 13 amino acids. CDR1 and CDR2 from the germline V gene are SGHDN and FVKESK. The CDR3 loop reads CASSWASTDTQYF. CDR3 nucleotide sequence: TGTGCCAGCAGCTGGGCCAGCACAGATACGCAGTATTTT.

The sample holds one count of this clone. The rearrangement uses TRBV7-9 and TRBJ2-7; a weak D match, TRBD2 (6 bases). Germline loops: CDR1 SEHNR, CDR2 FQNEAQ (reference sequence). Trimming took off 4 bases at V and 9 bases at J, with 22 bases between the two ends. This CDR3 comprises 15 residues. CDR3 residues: CASSYLARDRGVQYF. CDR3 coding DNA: TGTGCCAGCAGCTACCTTGCCCGGGACCGCGGGGTGCAGTACTTC.